The sequence of this T cell receptor (beta chain) was determined in a study of blood T cell repertoires in COVID-19 (dated by TCRdb to 2019 to 2021). About the study as a whole: The collaborator samples originated in the United States, Italy and Spain and spanned the acute and convalescent phases of COVID-19. The samples were drawn from two sources: the first 160 participants of the ongoing ImmuneRACE study, and about 1,300 subjects contributed by 6 global collaborators. Nearly every sample came with metadata listing a de-identified subject ID, COVID-19 status, age in years and sex. A freely available public database, intended as a resource for researchers studying the immune response to SARS-CoV-2, is where the repertoires were released. The material from the prospective study consisted of cDNA or gDNA derived from T cells, B-cell-depleted T cells, or PBMCs. The dataset comprised deeply sampled blood TCRbeta repertoires from subjects exposed to, actively infected with, or recovered from COVID-19. HLA class I and class II types, where available, came from metadata supplied by the sample provider rather than from assay-based typing. What the research found in general, with its limitations: The amount of clinical and demographic metadata varied by source and participant and was provided uncurated.

In the case of this clone: The antigen it binds to is not known. Base qualities were left out, and no much larger clone turns up one base away.

From the cysteine up to the phenylalanine, the CDR3 has a length of 14 residues. The CDR3 DNA has 42 bases and is translated from base 1. The germline V gene yields SGHRS for CDR1 and YFSETQ for CDR2. The junction shows trimming of 8 bases on V and 8 bases on J, and the gene matches do not reach 13 bases of it. The collaborating institutions used their own protocols to collect whole blood in K2EDTA tubes. Collaborator samples were shipped for TCRbeta analysis as frozen whole blood, isolated PBMCs, or DNA extracted from either sample type. The immunoSEQ Assay, a bias-controlled multiplex PCR, was used to amplify TCRbeta CDR3 regions from genomic DNA. The authors' pipeline ran thus. Nucleated cell counts per sample were estimated from amplification of reference gene primers within the assay. Sequence reads were collapsed and filtered to measure the absolute abundance of every unique TCRbeta CDR3 rearrangement. Productive Simpson clonality was computed per sample as the square root of Simpson's diversity index over productive rearrangements. Held by TCRdb, this immuneACCESS table contains in-frame sequences only and omits some clones. Under half of the omission traces to an unresolved V gene where checked; the cause of the rest is unknown. V and J calls and clone size are as listed in that table; D and trimming were resolved from the DNA. The sample table lists around 24,000 clones, 90% of them with a count of one. Clones ranked in the top ten supply about 11% of the sample.

The sample comprised peripheral blood. The sequence derives from a man between 65 and 80 years old with acute or convalescent COVID-19. The rearrangement joined TRBV5-1 to TRBJ2-1, and 7 bases in between align with TRBD2. The DNA sequence follows: TGCGCCAGTTCGGGCGGGAGCACTGAGGATGAGCAGTTCTTC. This codes for CASSGGSTEDEQFF.